Shown below are 22 T cell receptor beta chains from a single sample sequenced in a study of T cell responses to AZD1222 COVID-19 vaccine. Data came from immunoSEQ multiplex PCR; TCRdb stores just in-frame clones and leaves some out. The top ten clones hold over 13% of a sample with tens of thousands of clones, 80% to 90% of them seen once. The sequenced sample was peripheral blood, obtained on day 0 of AZD1222 vaccination. These receptors came from an adult in good health.

In nucleotides, the CDR3 is TGCAGCGTTGAAGGGGGCCTGGAACAGCTAGCTCAAGAGACCCAGTACTTC. It translates to CSVEGGLEQLAQETQYF. This chain joins TRBV29-1 and TRBJ2-5, with D tentatively TRBD1 or TRBD2 (5 bases each). Trimming removed 1 base from V and 2 bases from J, with 20 bases in between. The CDR3 loop spans 17 amino acids. Germline CDR1 is SQVTM and CDR2 is ANQGSEA.

This chain links TRBV28 with TRBJ1-1; the match to TRBD1 covers 8 bases. The J segment lost 10 bases and the V segment lost 5 bases, leaving 15 bases of the junction unmatched. The length of the CDR3 is 15 residues. The germline CDR1 and CDR2 sequences are MDHEN and SYDVKM. The CDR3 is CASSAWGQGARVAFF. In DNA, the CDR3 is TGTGCCAGCAGTGCCTGGGGGCAGGGGGCGCGGGTAGCTTTCTTT. Looking up the rest from reference TRBV28 and TRBJ1-1 gives the full variable domain: DVKVTQSSRYLVKRTGEKVFLECVQDMDHENMFWYRQDPGLGLRLIYFSYDVKMKEKGDIPEGYSVSREKKERFSLILESASTNQTSMYLCASSAWGQGARVAFFGQGTRLTVV.

The chain couples TRBV3-1 (or the pseudogene TRBV3-2) to TRBJ1-2; weak D call: TRBD1 (6 bases). V dropped 2 bases and J dropped 1 base, with 14 bases sitting between them. Germline CDR1 reads LGHDT; CDR2 reads YNNKEL (reference sequence). The CDR3 contains 16 residues. The CDR3 DNA reads TGTGCCAGCAGCCAACAACCTCAGGGGCTTAACTATGGCTACACCTTC. It codes for CASSQQPQGLNYGYTF.

This sequence joins TRBV7-3 and TRBJ2-3; 8 bases are a match to TRBD2. The CDR3 length is 15 residues. V was pared by 5 bases and J by 3 bases, with 7 bases of the junction left unmatched. The germline gives CDR1 SGHTA, CDR2 FQGTGA. The DNA for the CDR3 is TGTGCCAGCAGCCCCTCTGGCGGGGGGACAGATACGCAGTATTTT. It is translated as CASSPSGGGTDTQYF.

CDR3 in amino acids: CASSVVDRAYNEQFF. CDR3 nucleotides: TGTGCCAGCAGCGTAGTGGACAGGGCCTACAATGAGCAGTTCTTC. The chain is built from TRBV9 and TRBJ2-1, with 8 bases matching TRBD1. There are 15 residues in the CDR3. The germline gives CDR1 SGDLS, CDR2 YYNGEE. With V trimmed by 0 bases and J by 2 bases, 1 base remained unmatched.

This chain uses TRBV2 with TRBJ2-7; D is possibly TRBD1 (6 bases). Trimming pared 4 bases from V and 2 bases from J, leaving 15 bases between. Germline V gene lookup returns CDR1 SNHLY and CDR2 FYNNEI. This CDR3 has 15 residues. CDR3 sequence (DNA): TGTGCCAGCAGTGCGGGTTCAGGGGCTCCCTACGAGCAGTACTTC. Residues: CASSAGSGAPYEQYF.

The chain recombines TRBV6-5 with TRBJ2-5; 8 nucleotides agree with TRBD2. The J segment lost 9 bases and the V segment lost 6 bases, leaving 9 bases of the junction unmatched. The CDR3 sequence is 13 residues long. Germline V gene data show CDR1 as MNHEY and CDR2 as SVGAGI. In DNA, the CDR3 is TGTGCCAGCAGCCGGGAGGGAACAGGGTCCCAGTACTTC. This codes for CASSREGTGSQYF.

This clone was recorded a few times. The chain has TRBV19 and TRBJ2-2, with D uncertain. This CDR3 region has 15 residues. Germline V gene data show CDR1 as LNHDA and CDR2 as SQIVND (reference sequence). The V end lost 3 bases, the J end lost 1 base, and 9 bases lay between the germline ends. As DNA, the CDR3 is TGTGCCAGTAGTATGTTAGGGTTGAACACCGGGGAGCTGTTTTTT. Encoded protein: CASSMLGLNTGELFF.

The chain combines TRBV7-9 with TRBJ1-1; D remains ambiguous. The germline V gene encodes CDR1 SEHNR and CDR2 FQNEAQ (reference sequence). Trimming pared 1 base from V and 10 bases from J, leaving 10 bases between. This CDR3 contains 12 residues. The CDR3 protein is CASSLEAWRAFF. Written as DNA, the CDR3 is TGTGCCAGCAGCTTAGAGGCCTGGAGAGCTTTCTTT.

CDR3: CASFADFNQPQHF. The CDR3 coding sequence is TGTGCCAGCTTTGCAGACTTCAATCAGCCCCAGCATTTT. The chain combines TRBV28 with TRBJ1-5; D uncertain. V gave up 8 bases and J gave up 3 bases, with 11 bases separating them. The CDR3 loop spans 13 amino acids. The germline CDR1 and CDR2 sequences are MDHEN and SYDVKM.

In the case of this clone: The junction and the germline gene differ at one end; a read error may be behind it. This chain joins TRBV28 and TRBJ1-1, with 8 bases lining up with TRBD1. Germline V gene lookup returns CDR1 MDHEN and CDR2 SYDVKM. The CDR3 length is 11 residues. The CDR3 region is CASSSTGVRLF. For the CDR3, the DNA is TGTGCCAGCAGTTCGACAGGGGTGCGACTCTTT.

This clone showed up just once. This chain connects TRBV18 to TRBJ1-4; a possible D gene is TRBD1 (6 bases). Deletions cut 6 bases from V and 3 bases from J, with 11 bases between. This CDR3 has 14 residues. Germline V lookup: CDR1 KGHSH, CDR2 LQKENI. The CDR3 loop is CASSPGAANEKLFF. The CDR3 DNA reads TGTGCCAGCTCCCCAGGGGCAGCTAATGAAAAACTGTTTTTT. Using reference TRBV18 and TRBJ1-4 for the parts outside the CDR3, the full variable domain is NAGVMQNPRHLVRRRGQEARLRCSPMKGHSHVYWYRQLPEEGLKFMVYLQKENIIDESGMPKERFSAEFPKEGPSILRIQQVVRGDSAAYFCASSPGAANEKLFFGSGTQLSVL.

This clone was counted a few times. The chain combines TRBV19 with TRBJ1-5; 7 bases are shared with TRBD1. Trimming took 9 bases from V and 7 from J; bases not matched to a gene: 6. Germline loops: CDR1 LNHDA, CDR2 SQIVND (reference sequence). The CDR3 has 12 amino acids. The DNA for the CDR3 is TGTGCCAGCCGTCAGGGGGGACAGCCCCAGCATTTT. Translating gives CASRQGGQPQHF. Complete variable domain (other parts from reference TRBV19 and TRBJ1-5): DGGITQSPKYLFRKEGQNVTLSCEQNLNHDAMYWYRQDPGQGLRLIYYSQIVNDFQKGDIAEGYSVSREKKESFPLTVTSAQKNPTAFYLCASRQGGQPQHFGDGTRLSIL.

In its sample, this clone was seen a few times. The V and J genes are TRBV15 and TRBJ1-2; D might be TRBD1 (5 bases). This CDR3 comprises 14 residues. V was pared by 0 bases and J by 6 bases, with 11 bases between. The germline gives CDR1 LNHNV, CDR2 YYDKDF (reference sequence). The CDR3 loop reads CATSRDRVDHGYTF. The CDR3 coding sequence is TGTGCCACCAGCAGAGACAGGGTTGATCATGGCTACACCTTC.

CDR3 DNA: TGTGCCAGCAGCGTAGGGGGGGACGAACTGTTTTTT. Translated: CASSVGGDELFF. The J gene is TRBJ1-4, the V gene TRBV9, with D maybe TRBD1 (5 bases). The germline CDR1 and CDR2 sequences are SGDLS and YYNGEE. V dropped 0 bases and J dropped 12 bases, with 9 bases sitting between them. The CDR3 has 12 amino acids.

The rearrangement links TRBV15 to TRBJ1-2; no firm D call. Germline V gene data show CDR1 as LNHNV and CDR2 as YYDKDF (reference sequence). The CDR3 loop spans 12 amino acids. V dropped 0 bases and J dropped 4 bases, with 3 bases sitting between them. CDR3 loop: CATSRDSYGYTF. CDR3 nucleotides: TGTGCCACCAGCAGAGATAGCTATGGCTACACCTTC.

The V gene is TRBV18, the J gene TRBJ2-1; D is uncertain. V dropped 1 base and J dropped 8 bases, with 24 bases sitting between them. This CDR3 has 18 residues. The germline V gene has CDR1 KGHSH and CDR2 LQKENI. CDR3 sequence (DNA): TGTGCCAGCTCACCACGATCGGGTAAGATCTCCACTTGGGATGAGCAGTTCTTC. It codes for CASSPRSGKISTWDEQFF.

This clone has just one count. This CDR3 is CASSALGTSGWTEQFF. The CDR3 bases are TGTGCCAGCAGCGCCCTCGGGACTAGCGGGTGGACTGAGCAGTTCTTC. The chain links TRBV9 to TRBJ2-1; 12 bases line up with TRBD2. With V trimmed by 3 bases and J by 9 bases, 10 bases remained unmatched. Germline CDR1 and CDR2: SGDLS and YYNGEE. The CDR3 is made up of 16 amino acids. Full variable domain (missing parts from reference TRBV9 and TRBJ2-1): DSGVTQTPKHLITATGQRVTLRCSPRSGDLSVYWYQQSLDQGLQFLIQYYNGEERAKGNILERFSAQQFPDLHSELNLSSLELGDSALYFCASSALGTSGWTEQFFGPGTRLTVL.

The chain employs TRBV4-2 and TRBJ1-6, with no clear D. Trimming left V 1 base short and J 5 bases short, with 12 bases between. Germline assignment: CDR1 LGHNA and CDR2 YNFKEQ. The CDR3 is made up of 16 amino acids. This CDR3 is CASSQVVGRHNSPLHF. The DNA of the CDR3 is TGTGCCAGCAGCCAAGTCGTCGGGAGGCATAATTCACCCCTCCACTTT.

The genes are TRBV19 and TRBJ1-4; D is possibly TRBD1 (6 bases). V shed 5 bases and J shed 4 bases, with 11 bases lying between them. Germline CDR1 reads LNHDA; CDR2 reads SQIVND (reference sequence). This CDR3 contains 14 residues. The CDR3 sequence: CASSWTAFNEKLFF. The CDR3 DNA reads TGTGCCAGTAGTTGGACAGCCTTTAATGAAAAACTGTTTTTT. The full variable domain, completed using reference TRBV19 and TRBJ1-4, is DGGITQSPKYLFRKEGQNVTLSCEQNLNHDAMYWYRQDPGQGLRLIYYSQIVNDFQKGDIAEGYSVSREKKESFPLTVTSAQKNPTAFYLCASSWTAFNEKLFFGSGTQLSVL.

This clone was observed a handful of times. The chain employs TRBV28 and TRBJ1-4; 8 bases agree with TRBD1. CDR3 length equals 17 residues. The trim removed 5 bases at V and 0 bases at J, leaving 8 bases unmatched. Germline V gene lookup returns CDR1 MDHEN and CDR2 SYDVKM. CDR3 protein: CASSKRWDRTTNEKLFF. The CDR3 region has the DNA TGTGCCAGCAGTAAGAGATGGGACAGGACAACTAATGAAAAACTGTTTTTT.

The chain employs TRBV12-5 and TRBJ2-7; no clear D gene. V was shortened by 2 bases and J by 6 bases, with 11 bases between the two germline ends. Germline V CDR1 and CDR2: LGHNT, FRNRAP. The CDR3 loop spans 13 amino acids. The CDR3 loop reads CASGLSGSSEQYF. CDR3 coding DNA: TGTGCTAGTGGTTTGTCGGGCAGTTCCGAGCAGTACTTC.